Sequencing of this T cell receptor beta chain was carried out in a study of STAT3 mutations in large granular lymphocyte leukemia. Overall study: Roughly half of the longitudinally sequenced T-LGLL patients carried detectable canonical activating STAT3 mutations.

Repertoires were generated with immunoSEQ multiplex PCR, while TCRdb's copy carries only in-frame clones and drops some. The data contain 9,500 to 12,000 clones, more than 75% of them singletons. Whole-study findings and limits: In T-cell large granular lymphocyte leukemia, about half of patients showed multiple immunodominant subclonotypes. Clonal expansion was inferred from samples taken at other timepoints.

Notes on this clone: No antigen is known for it.

CDR1 and CDR2 from the germline V gene are MNHEY and SMNVEV (reference sequence). J lost 1 base, V lost 6 bases, and 8 bases had no gene match. The CDR3 spans 16 residues. The TCR originated in a man aged 55 to 70 with T-cell large granular lymphocyte leukemia. Some clones in this sample may be carry-over from other donors' samples. The chain has TRBV27 and TRBJ2-1; 8 nucleotides agree with TRBD1. The sequencing sample was made of peripheral blood mononuclear cells. The CDR3 region has the DNA TGTGCCAGCAGACCCGACAGGGGAATTTCCTACAATGAGCAGTTCTTC. It translates to CASRPDRGISYNEQFF.